One and the same sample provided the 19 T cell receptor beta chains below, sequenced in a study of graft-versus-host responses after intestinal transplantation. Profiled with immunoSEQ multiplex PCR; TCRdb holds only in-frame clones, not every one. The sample holds about 120,000 clones, over 80% seen once. These receptors' antigens are unknown. The sequencing here drew on unstimulated CD4+ T cells sorted from spleen or lymph node cells, taken before intestinal transplant. All receptors derive from a human donor who received an intestinal transplant.

A few counts support this clone. The V gene is TRBV5-4, the J gene TRBJ2-7; the match to TRBD1 covers 7 bases. CDR1 and CDR2 (germline): SGHNT, YYREEE (reference sequence). J lost 1 base, V lost 1 base, and 2 bases had no gene match. There are 14 residues in the CDR3. The CDR3: CASSLMDRSYEQYF. CDR3 in DNA: TGTGCCAGCAGCTTGATGGACAGGTCCTACGAGCAGTACTTC.

CDR3 sequence: CASSMAHLQHF. The DNA of the CDR3 is TGTGCCAGTAGTATGGCCCACCTTCAGCATTTT. This chain joins TRBV19 and TRBJ1-5; D is unresolved. The CDR3 length is 11 residues. The germline gives CDR1 LNHDA, CDR2 SQIVND (reference sequence). Trimming shortened V by 3 bases and J by 13 bases, and 10 bases separated the two germline ends.

The V and J genes are TRBV25-1 and TRBJ1-2; D is perhaps TRBD1 (6 bases). V lost 0 bases to trimming and J lost 8 bases, with 16 bases between them. The CDR3 has 15 residues. Germline V gene data show CDR1 as MGHDK and CDR2 as SYGVNS. DNA of the CDR3: TGTGCCAGCAGTGAATATAGGGGGTTCGTGAGGGGCTACACCTTC. It codes for CASSEYRGFVRGYTF.

V usage is TRBV6-6 and J usage is TRBJ2-7; D may match TRBD1 or TRBD2 (5 bases each). V was trimmed by 6 bases and J by 6 bases, leaving 15 bases between them. CDR3 length: 13 amino acids. Germline V gene data show CDR1 as MNHNY and CDR2 as SVGAGI (reference sequence). The CDR3 protein is CASSIPRGSEQYF. The CDR3 coding sequence is TGTGCCAGCAGCATACCACGGGGCAGCGAGCAGTACTTC.

The DNA for the CDR3 is TGTGCCAGCAGTGACGGGGTGGGAACTGGAAAGACCCAGTACTTC. Translated: CASSDGVGTGKTQYF. The chain is built from TRBV2 and TRBJ2-5; tentative D call: TRBD2 (5 bases). Trimming took 3 bases from V and 6 from J, leaving 17 bases between them. The CDR3 runs 15 residues. Germline V CDR1 and CDR2: SNHLY, FYNNEI.

This chain connects TRBV25-1 to TRBJ2-7; 8 bases agree with TRBD1. Germline-derived CDR1 and CDR2 are MGHDK and SYGVNS. Trimming took 3 bases from V and 4 from J; bases not matched to a gene: 8. CDR3 length: 15 amino acids. The CDR3 coding sequence is TGTGCCAGCAGTGATCCCGGACAGGGACGGTACGAGCAGTACTTC. Amino acid sequence: CASSDPGQGRYEQYF.

The chain employs TRBV6-5 and TRBJ2-3; D might be TRBD2 (5 bases). Trimming stripped 2 bases from V and 2 bases from J, with 8 bases between. Germline assignment: CDR1 MNHEY and CDR2 SVGAGI. CDR3 length: 14 residues. CDR3 coding DNA: TGTGCCAGCAGTTACGGGAGATTCACAGATACGCAGTATTTT. The encoded protein is CASSYGRFTDTQYF.

Notes on this clone: One end of the junction fails to match germline, which may point to a read error. This chain links TRBV7-7 with TRBJ2-1, with D possibly being TRBD1 (5 bases). The CDR3 loop spans 13 amino acids. CDR1 is SSHAT and CDR2 is FNYEAQ in the germline V gene (reference sequence). CDR3 sequence (DNA): TGTGCTAGCAGCTTAGGGGCGTACAATGAGCAGTTCTTC. Protein product: CASSLGAYNEQFF.

The chain recombines TRBV6-5 with TRBJ1-1; D remains unclear. Germline V gene lookup returns CDR1 MNHEY and CDR2 SVGAGI. This CDR3 has 12 amino acids. With 6 bases removed from V and 7 bases from J, the gap between germline ends came to 12 bases. CDR3 region: CASSNTHLEAFF. Written as DNA, the CDR3 is TGTGCCAGCAGCAACACGCACCTTGAAGCTTTCTTT.

V is TRBV10-1 and J is TRBJ2-7, with unresolved D. Trimming stripped 0 bases from V and 7 bases from J, with 10 bases between. Looked up from germline, CDR1 is WNHNN and CDR2 is SYGVQD (reference sequence). The CDR3 is 13 residues long. CDR3 loop: CASSESFVGEQYF. The CDR3 DNA follows: TGCGCCAGCAGTGAGTCTTTTGTTGGGGAGCAGTACTTC.

The genes are TRBV18 and TRBJ1-2, with no clear D. Between the trimmed V and J ends, which lost 5 bases and 4 bases, there was a span of 20 bases. Germline V gene sequence: CDR1 KGHSH, CDR2 LQKENI. The CDR3 loop spans 16 amino acids. The CDR3 region is CASSNHPPDLLYGYTF. The CDR3 region has the DNA TGTGCCAGCTCAAATCACCCACCCGACCTGCTCTATGGCTACACCTTC.

The rearrangement joins TRBV11-2 to TRBJ1-3; TRBD1 aligns across 7 bases. The CDR3 spans 14 residues. Germline loops: CDR1 SGHAT, CDR2 FQNNGV. Germline trimming cut 3 bases from V and 7 bases from J; bases unmatched to any gene: 6. DNA of the CDR3: TGTGCCAGCAGCTTGGGAGGGGGCGCGAACACCATATATTTT. It codes for CASSLGGGANTIYF.

This chain uses TRBV18 with TRBJ2-7, with 7 bases fitting TRBD1. This CDR3 contains 15 residues. Losses at the gene ends were 1 base for V and 1 base for J; bases not matched to a gene: 4. Germline assignment: CDR1 KGHSH and CDR2 LQKENI. CDR3 residues: CASSPLRGTSYEQYF. The DNA of the CDR3 is TGTGCCAGCTCACCACTCAGGGGGACATCCTACGAGCAGTACTTC.

The V and J genes are TRBV5-4 and TRBJ2-5, with TRBD2 identical over 12 bases. Germline V gene sequence: CDR1 SGHNT, CDR2 YYREEE (reference sequence). V gave up 0 bases and J gave up 5 bases; unmatched junction bases: 11. The CDR3 has 18 residues. The CDR3 protein is CASSLAGSAGLAGETQYF. In nucleotides, the CDR3 is TGTGCCAGCAGCTTGGCCGGAAGCGCAGGACTAGCGGGGGAGACCCAGTACTTC.

The rearrangement links TRBV25-1 to TRBJ1-4, with D unclear. Germline lookup yields CDR1 MGHDK and CDR2 SYGVNS. The CDR3 spans 12 residues. The V end lost 6 bases, the J end lost 4 bases, and 6 bases lay between the germline ends. CDR3 nucleotide sequence: TGTGCCAGCAGGCGTCATAATGAAAAACTGTTTTTT. It translates to CASRRHNEKLFF.

V and J are TRBV18 and TRBJ2-3, with D uncertain. Germline V CDR1 and CDR2: KGHSH, LQKENI. Trimming stripped 0 bases from V and 4 bases from J, with 8 bases between. The CDR3 is 14 amino acids. Here the CDR3 DNA reads TGTGCCAGCTCACCACCCCTCTTCGCAGATACGCAGTATTTT. Protein sequence: CASSPPLFADTQYF.

The rearrangement links TRBV5-1 to TRBJ2-7; possible D gene TRBD2, 6 bases. Trimming shortened V by 0 bases and J by 8 bases, and 9 bases separated the two germline ends. The CDR3 is 12 amino acids. CDR1 is SGHRS, CDR2 YFSETQ, per germline. DNA for the CDR3: TGCGCCAGCAGCTTGGGTGCGGGGAAGCAGTACTTC. Translation: CASSLGAGKQYF.

The V gene is TRBV14, the J gene TRBJ2-5, with 9 bases lining up with TRBD2. The CDR3 is 18 amino acids. The V segment lost 4 bases and the J segment 5 bases; nucleotides outside the gene matches: 17. The germline CDR1 and CDR2 sequences are SGHDN and FVKESK. CDR3 sequence (DNA): TGTGCCAGCAGCCGAGGTCGGGGAGTAGCGGGAGTTAAGGAGACCCAGTACTTC. This translates into CASSRGRGVAGVKETQYF.

V usage is TRBV23-1 and J usage is TRBJ2-7; possible D gene TRBD1, 6 bases. TRBV23-1 counts as an open reading frame of uncertain function. The CDR3 is 12 amino acids. Trimming shortened V by 8 bases and J by 4 bases, and 12 bases separated the two germline ends. The CDR3 reads CASSQGPYEQYF. The CDR3 region has the DNA TGCGCCAGCTCACAGGGACCTTACGAGCAGTACTTC.